These T cell receptor beta chains were read from a single sample in a study of control samples from healthy donors and cancer patients. Sequencing used immunoSEQ multiplex PCR; TCRdb keeps in-frame clones, though not all of them. The sample lists about 120,000 clones, roughly 88% occurring once. The sequenced sample was blood. The receptor set was obtained from a man aged 40-50 years in good health. Both conserved end residues are part of each CDR3. Each record gives: clone size, D gene, J gene, V gene, CDR3 protein, CDR3 DNA. A D gene is named only where the DNA matches it firmly. Some rows have no size entry. The others give once, few or many, or a class for an expanded clone.

abundance: .
d_gene: TRBD1
j_gene: TRBJ2-5
v_gene: TRBV24-1
CDR3aa: CATSDLGQGDGETQYF
CDR3nt: TGTGCCACCAGTGATTTGGGACAGGGGGATGGAGAGACCCAGTACTTC

abundance: .
d_gene: .
j_gene: TRBJ2-4
v_gene: TRBV5-1
CDR3aa: CASSPGRNIQYF
CDR3nt: TGCGCCAGCAGCCCGGGGAGAAACATTCAGTACTTC

abundance: once
d_gene: .
j_gene: TRBJ2-2
v_gene: TRBV10-1
CDR3aa: CASSESDGNTGELFF
CDR3nt: TGCGCCAGCAGTGAGTCGGACGGGAACACCGGGGAGCTGTTTTTT

abundance: .
d_gene: .
j_gene: TRBJ2-5
v_gene: TRBV3-1/TRBV3-2
CDR3aa: CASSQEFTWEETQYF
CDR3nt: TGTGCCAGCAGCCAAGAATTCACCTGGGAGGAGACCCAGTACTTC

abundance: .
d_gene: TRBD2
j_gene: TRBJ2-2
v_gene: TRBV30
CDR3aa: CAWSPLAAPNTGELFF
CDR3nt: TGTGCCTGGTCCCCCCTAGCGGCTCCTAACACCGGGGAGCTGTTTTTT

abundance: .
d_gene: .
j_gene: TRBJ2-1
v_gene: TRBV24-1
CDR3aa: CATSPDRYNEQFF
CDR3nt: TGTGCCACCAGTCCGGACAGATACAATGAGCAGTTCTTC

abundance: .
d_gene: TRBD2
j_gene: TRBJ2-6
v_gene: TRBV9
CDR3aa: CASSVEGGAPSGANVLTF
CDR3nt: TGTGCCAGCAGCGTAGAGGGAGGGGCTCCCTCTGGGGCCAACGTCCTGACTTTC

abundance: .
d_gene: .
j_gene: TRBJ1-1
v_gene: TRBV6-2/TRBV6-3
CDR3aa: CASSLSPGTPAFF
CDR3nt: TGTGCCAGCAGCCTAAGCCCGGGGACGCCGGCTTTCTTT

abundance: .
d_gene: .
j_gene: TRBJ2-3
v_gene: TRBV19
CDR3aa: CASSSSSVTDTQYF
CDR3nt: TGTGCCAGTAGTAGTTCGTCAGTCACAGATACGCAGTATTTT

abundance: .
d_gene: .
j_gene: TRBJ2-7
v_gene: TRBV29-1
CDR3aa: CSVEERAYEQYF
CDR3nt: TGCAGCGTTGAAGAGCGGGCTTACGAGCAGTACTTC

abundance: .
d_gene: TRBD1
j_gene: TRBJ1-2
v_gene: TRBV10-3
CDR3aa: CAISPGQGAYGYTF
CDR3nt: TGTGCCATCAGCCCCGGACAGGGGGCCTATGGCTACACCTTC

abundance: .
d_gene: TRBD1
j_gene: TRBJ2-2
v_gene: TRBV5-1
CDR3aa: CASSPGQDNTGELFF
CDR3nt: TGCGCCAGCAGCCCGGGACAGGACAACACCGGGGAGCTGTTTTTT

abundance: .
d_gene: .
j_gene: TRBJ2-5
v_gene: TRBV5-1
CDR3aa: CASSPRTIQETQYF
CDR3nt: TGCGCCAGCAGCCCCAGGACGATTCAAGAGACCCAGTACTTC

abundance: .
d_gene: .
j_gene: TRBJ1-4
v_gene: TRBV7-3
CDR3aa: CASSLNGGANEKLFF
CDR3nt: TGTGCCAGCAGCTTAAATGGTGGTGCTAATGAAAAACTGTTTTTT

abundance: .
d_gene: TRBD1
j_gene: TRBJ1-1
v_gene: TRBV3-1/TRBV3-2
CDR3aa: CASSQVPQGTEAFF
CDR3nt: TGTGCCAGCAGCCAAGTCCCACAGGGGACTGAAGCTTTCTTT

abundance: .
d_gene: TRBD1
j_gene: TRBJ1-1
v_gene: TRBV18
CDR3aa: CASSPGTGENTEAFF
CDR3nt: TGTGCCAGCTCACCGGGGACAGGTGAGAACACTGAAGCTTTCTTT

abundance: .
d_gene: TRBD2
j_gene: TRBJ2-2
v_gene: TRBV13
CDR3aa: CASSSRGLAGGTGELFF
CDR3nt: TGTGCCAGCAGCTCAAGAGGACTAGCGGGGGGCACCGGGGAGCTGTTTTTT

abundance: .
d_gene: .
j_gene: TRBJ2-7
v_gene: TRBV18
CDR3aa: CASSPLRENEQYF
CDR3nt: TGTGCCAGCTCACCCCTTAGGGAGAACGAGCAGTACTTC

abundance: .
d_gene: .
j_gene: TRBJ1-2
v_gene: TRBV7-3
CDR3aa: CASSLNRGDYGYTF
CDR3nt: TGTGCCAGCAGCTTAAATCGGGGCGACTATGGCTACACCTTC

abundance: .
d_gene: TRBD1
j_gene: TRBJ1-2
v_gene: TRBV24-1
CDR3aa: CATSDWDQGENYGYTF
CDR3nt: TGTGCCACCAGTGATTGGGACCAGGGGGAGAACTATGGCTACACCTTC

abundance: .
d_gene: TRBD1
j_gene: TRBJ2-2
v_gene: TRBV7-9
CDR3aa: CASSSGQTSGELFF
CDR3nt: TGTGCCAGCAGCTCGGGACAGACGAGCGGGGAGCTGTTTTTT

abundance: .
d_gene: .
j_gene: TRBJ2-7
v_gene: TRBV12-3/TRBV12-4
CDR3aa: CASSLGPWDEQYF
CDR3nt: TGTGCCAGCAGTTTGGGACCCTGGGACGAGCAGTACTTC

abundance: .
d_gene: .
j_gene: TRBJ1-5
v_gene: TRBV12-3/TRBV12-4
CDR3aa: CASNSLYDQPQHF
CDR3nt: TGTGCCAGCAACAGTTTATATGATCAGCCCCAGCATTTT